The TCR beta chain under discussion was sequenced for a study of cytomegalovirus exposure and HLA in healthy donors. For the study at large: Within an early data release were 80 million to 90 million unique TCRs drawn from HLA-typed donors. Study-level findings and limits: Testing in vitro showed three CMV-associated chains specific for CMV antigens.

The PCR had 60 Vbeta and 13 Jbeta primers. The protocol was immunoSEQ multiplex PCR, while the TCRdb copy is restricted to in-frame clones and leaves out a portion. The data hold 110,000 to 150,000 clones, with about three quarters observed a single time. CDR1 is GTSNPN and CDR2 is SVGIG in the germline V gene (reference sequence). Trimming left V 3 bases short and J 4 bases short, with 12 bases between. There are 13 residues in the CDR3. On this clone: Its antigen is not identified.

The receptor was isolated from a man aged 18-30 years in good health and CMV-seronegative. The chain joins TRBV30 to TRBJ1-1, with D perhaps TRBD1 (5 bases). The source material was PBMCs. Here the CDR3 DNA reads TGTGCCTGGAGGGGGGTGGGGGGCACTGAAGCTTTCTTT. The encoded protein is CAWRGVGGTEAFF.